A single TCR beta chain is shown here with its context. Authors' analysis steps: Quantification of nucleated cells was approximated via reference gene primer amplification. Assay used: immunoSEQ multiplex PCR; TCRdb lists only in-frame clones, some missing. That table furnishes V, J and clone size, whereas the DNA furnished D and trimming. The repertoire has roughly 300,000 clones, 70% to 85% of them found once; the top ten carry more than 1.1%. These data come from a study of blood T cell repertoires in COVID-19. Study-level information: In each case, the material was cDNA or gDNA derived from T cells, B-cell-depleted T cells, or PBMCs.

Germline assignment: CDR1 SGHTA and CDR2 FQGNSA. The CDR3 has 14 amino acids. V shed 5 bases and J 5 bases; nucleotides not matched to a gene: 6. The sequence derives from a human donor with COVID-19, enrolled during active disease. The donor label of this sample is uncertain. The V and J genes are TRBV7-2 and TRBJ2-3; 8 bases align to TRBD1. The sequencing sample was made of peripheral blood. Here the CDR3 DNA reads TGTGCCAGCAGCACCCGGACAGGGATAGATACGCAGTATTTT. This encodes CASSTRTGIDTQYF.